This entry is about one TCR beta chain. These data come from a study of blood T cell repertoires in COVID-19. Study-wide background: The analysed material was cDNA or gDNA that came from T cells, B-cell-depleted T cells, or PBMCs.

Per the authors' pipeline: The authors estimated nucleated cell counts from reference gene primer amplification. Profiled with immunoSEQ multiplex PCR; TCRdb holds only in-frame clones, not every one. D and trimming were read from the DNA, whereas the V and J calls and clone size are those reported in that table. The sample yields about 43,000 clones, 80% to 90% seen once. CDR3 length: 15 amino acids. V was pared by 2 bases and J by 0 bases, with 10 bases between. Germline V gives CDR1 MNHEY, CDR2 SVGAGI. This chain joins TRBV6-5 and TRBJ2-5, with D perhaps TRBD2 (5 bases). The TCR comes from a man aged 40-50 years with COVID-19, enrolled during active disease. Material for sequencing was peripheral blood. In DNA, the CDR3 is TGTGCCAGCAGTTACGGTCCGGGGTACCAAGAGACCCAGTACTTC. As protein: CASSYGPGYQETQYF.